The clone carrying this TCR beta chain was recorded a few times. The antigen remains unidentified. Germline CDR1 SGHAT, CDR2 FQNNGV. This CDR3 region has 14 residues. Trimming cost V 4 bases and J 3 bases, with 11 bases left between them. The entry originates in a study of blood T cells in healthy people across ages. Whole-study results and caveats: Per million T cells, the diversity of TCR beta decreased roughly linearly as age advanced.

A second PCR of about 6 to 12 cycles used a sample-barcoded 5' primer and a J-beta primer mix. With 12 random nucleotides, a template-switch adaptor tagged each individual cDNA molecule. TCRdb ran MiXCR on the 5' RACE reads and lists one entry per CDR3 protein. This sample yields roughly 2 million distinct CDR3 sequences, of which 40% to 55% are seen a single time; roughly 2% belongs to the top ten. The TCR was taken from a woman aged 40 to 50 in good health. Sequenced material: blood. The V gene is TRBV11-2, the J gene TRBJ2-3; possibly TRBD2 for D (5 bases). CDR3 residues: CASSWRAWTDTQYF. In DNA form, the CDR3 reads TGTGCCAGCAGCTGGCGGGCATGGACAGATACGCAGTATTTT.